This section outlines one T cell receptor (beta chain) sequence together with its context. The CDR3 spans 17 residues. Germline-derived CDR1 and CDR2 are SGHRS and YFSETQ. The ends were cut back, 4 bases at V and 8 bases at J, with 24 bases in the middle. This sample was taken from a study of blood T cell repertoires in COVID-19. Study details: The samples span acute and convalescent COVID-19 from the United States, Italy and Spain. PBMCs, B-cell-depleted T cells, or T cells provided the cDNA or gDNA that made up the material.

The protocol was immunoSEQ multiplex PCR, while the TCRdb copy is restricted to in-frame clones and leaves out a portion. The data hold over 90,000 clones, with 65% to 90% observed a single time. The J gene is TRBJ1-4, the V gene TRBV5-1; D is undetermined. The source material was peripheral blood. This TCR was recovered from a man of 80 years or more with acute or convalescent COVID-19. The CDR3 here is CASSEVPGVPQGEKLFF. CDR3 nucleotide sequence: TGCGCCAGCAGCGAAGTTCCGGGAGTCCCTCAAGGGGAAAAACTGTTTTTT.